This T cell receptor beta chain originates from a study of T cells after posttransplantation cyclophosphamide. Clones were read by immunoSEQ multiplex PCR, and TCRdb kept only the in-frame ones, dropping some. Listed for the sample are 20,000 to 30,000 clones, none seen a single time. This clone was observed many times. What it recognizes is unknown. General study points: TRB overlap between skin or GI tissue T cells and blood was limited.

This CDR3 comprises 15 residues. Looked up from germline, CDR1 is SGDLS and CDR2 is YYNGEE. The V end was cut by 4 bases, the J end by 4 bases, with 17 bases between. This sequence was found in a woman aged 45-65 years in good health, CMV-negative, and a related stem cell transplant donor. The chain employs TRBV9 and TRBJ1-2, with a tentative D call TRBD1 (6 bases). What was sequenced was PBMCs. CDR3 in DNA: TGTGCCAGCAGCCCGAGACAGGCCTTGGCCTATGGCTACACCTTC. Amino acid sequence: CASSPRQALAYGYTF. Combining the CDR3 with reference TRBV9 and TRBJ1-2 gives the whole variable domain DSGVTQTPKHLITATGQRVTLRCSPRSGDLSVYWYQQSLDQGLQFLIQYYNGEERAKGNILERFSAQQFPDLHSELNLSSLELGDSALYFCASSPRQALAYGYTFGSGTRLTVV.